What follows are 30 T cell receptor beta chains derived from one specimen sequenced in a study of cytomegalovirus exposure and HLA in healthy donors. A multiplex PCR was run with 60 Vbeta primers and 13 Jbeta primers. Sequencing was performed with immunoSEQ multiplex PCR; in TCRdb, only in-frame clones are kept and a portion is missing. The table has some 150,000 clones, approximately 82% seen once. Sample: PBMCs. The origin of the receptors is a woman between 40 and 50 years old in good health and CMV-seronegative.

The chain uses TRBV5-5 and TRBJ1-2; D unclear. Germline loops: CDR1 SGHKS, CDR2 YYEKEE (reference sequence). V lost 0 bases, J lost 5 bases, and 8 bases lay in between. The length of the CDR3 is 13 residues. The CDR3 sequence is CASSLGGKYGYTF. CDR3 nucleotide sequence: TGTGCCAGCAGCTTGGGCGGGAAGTATGGCTACACCTTC.

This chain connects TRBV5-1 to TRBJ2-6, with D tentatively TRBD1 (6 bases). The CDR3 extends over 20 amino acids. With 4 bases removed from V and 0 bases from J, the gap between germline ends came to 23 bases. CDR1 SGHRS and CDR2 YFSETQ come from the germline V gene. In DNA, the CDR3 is TGCGCCAGCAGCCCAGAACTACCGACAGGAAGACACTCTGGGGCCAACGTCCTGACTTTC. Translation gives CASSPELPTGRHSGANVLTF. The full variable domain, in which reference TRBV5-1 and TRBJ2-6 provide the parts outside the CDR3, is KAGVTQTPRYLIKTRGQQVTLSCSPISGHRSVSWYQQTPGQGLQFLFEYFSETQRNKGNFPGRFSGRQFSNSRSEMNVSTLELGDSALYLCASSPELPTGRHSGANVLTFGAGSRLTVL.

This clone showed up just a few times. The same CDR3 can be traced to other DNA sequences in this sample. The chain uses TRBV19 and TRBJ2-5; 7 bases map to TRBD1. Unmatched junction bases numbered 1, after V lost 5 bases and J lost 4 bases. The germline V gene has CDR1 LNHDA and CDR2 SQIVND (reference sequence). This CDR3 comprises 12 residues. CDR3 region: CASSSGGETQYF. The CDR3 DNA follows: TGTGCCAGTAGTTCAGGGGGAGAGACCCAGTACTTC.

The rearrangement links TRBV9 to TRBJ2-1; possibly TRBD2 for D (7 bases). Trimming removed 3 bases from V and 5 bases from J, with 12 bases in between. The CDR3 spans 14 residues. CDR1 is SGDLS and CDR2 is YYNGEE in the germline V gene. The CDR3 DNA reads TGTGCCAGCAGCGGGAGGGGGGGCGACAATGAGCAGTTCTTC. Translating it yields CASSGRGGDNEQFF.

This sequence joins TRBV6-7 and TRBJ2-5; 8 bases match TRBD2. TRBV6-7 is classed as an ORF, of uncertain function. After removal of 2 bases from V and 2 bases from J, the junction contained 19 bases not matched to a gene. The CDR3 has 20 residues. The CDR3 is CASSYQRRGGRSGDQETQYF. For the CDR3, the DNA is TGTGCCAGCAGTTACCAACGCCGCGGGGGGCGCTCAGGGGATCAAGAGACCCAGTACTTC.

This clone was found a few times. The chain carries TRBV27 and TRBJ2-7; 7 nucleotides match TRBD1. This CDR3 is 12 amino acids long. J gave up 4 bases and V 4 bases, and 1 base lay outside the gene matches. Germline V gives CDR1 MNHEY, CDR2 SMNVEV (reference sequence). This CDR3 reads CASSYRGYEQYF. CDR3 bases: TGTGCCAGCAGTTACAGGGGTTACGAGCAGTACTTC.

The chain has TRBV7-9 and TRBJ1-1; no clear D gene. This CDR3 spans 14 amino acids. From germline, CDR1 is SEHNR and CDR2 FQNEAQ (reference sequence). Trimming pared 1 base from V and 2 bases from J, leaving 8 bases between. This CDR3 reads CASSLEVLNTEAFF. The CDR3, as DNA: TGTGCCAGCAGCTTAGAAGTACTTAACACTGAAGCTTTCTTT.

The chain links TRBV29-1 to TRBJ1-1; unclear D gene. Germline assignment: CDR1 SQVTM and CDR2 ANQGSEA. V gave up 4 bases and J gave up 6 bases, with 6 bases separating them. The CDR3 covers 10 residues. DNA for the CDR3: TGCAGCGTTGGAATAGCTGAAGCTTTCTTT. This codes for CSVGIAEAFF.

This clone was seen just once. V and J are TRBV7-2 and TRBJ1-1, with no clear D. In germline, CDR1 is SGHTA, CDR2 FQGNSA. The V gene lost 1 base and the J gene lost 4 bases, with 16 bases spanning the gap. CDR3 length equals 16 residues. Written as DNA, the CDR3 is TGTGCCAGCAGCTTAGTCCCGGGGTTAGGAAGCACTGAAGCTTTCTTT. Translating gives CASSLVPGLGSTEAFF.

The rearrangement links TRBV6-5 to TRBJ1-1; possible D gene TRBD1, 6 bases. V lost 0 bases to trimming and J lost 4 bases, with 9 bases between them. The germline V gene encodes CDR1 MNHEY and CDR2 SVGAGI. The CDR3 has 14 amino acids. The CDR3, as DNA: TGTGCCAGCAGTTACTCGTCAGGGGTCACTGAAGCTTTCTTT. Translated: CASSYSSGVTEAFF.

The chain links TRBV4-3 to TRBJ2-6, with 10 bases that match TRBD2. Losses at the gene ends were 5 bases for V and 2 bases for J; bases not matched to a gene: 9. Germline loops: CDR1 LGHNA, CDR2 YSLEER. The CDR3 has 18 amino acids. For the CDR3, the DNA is TGCGCCAGCAGCTTGCAAGCGGGAGGGCTAACTGGGGCCAACGTCCTGACTTTC. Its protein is CASSLQAGGLTGANVLTF.

CDR3 coding DNA: TGTGCCAGCAGCTTGCGTCAAGGGGTGAACTATGGCTACACCTTC. This sequence encodes CASSLRQGVNYGYTF. The rearrangement links TRBV11-1 to TRBJ1-2; maybe TRBD1 (5 bases). Germline assignment: CDR1 SGHAT and CDR2 FQDESV (reference sequence). The CDR3 is 15 residues long. Deletions cut 3 bases from V and 2 bases from J, with 13 bases between.

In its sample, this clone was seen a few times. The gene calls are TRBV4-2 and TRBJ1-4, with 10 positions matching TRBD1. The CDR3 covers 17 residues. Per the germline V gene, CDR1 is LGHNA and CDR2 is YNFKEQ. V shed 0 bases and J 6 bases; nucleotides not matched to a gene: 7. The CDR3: CASSQDKGQGIHEKLFF. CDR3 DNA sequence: TGTGCCAGCAGCCAAGATAAGGGACAGGGGATTCATGAAAAACTGTTTTTT.

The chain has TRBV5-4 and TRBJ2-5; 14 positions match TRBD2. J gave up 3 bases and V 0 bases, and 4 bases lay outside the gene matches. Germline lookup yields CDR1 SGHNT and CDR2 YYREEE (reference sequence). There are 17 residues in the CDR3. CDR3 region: CASSLGPGLAGEETQYF. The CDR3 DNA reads TGTGCCAGCAGCTTGGGACCGGGACTAGCGGGAGAAGAGACCCAGTACTTC.

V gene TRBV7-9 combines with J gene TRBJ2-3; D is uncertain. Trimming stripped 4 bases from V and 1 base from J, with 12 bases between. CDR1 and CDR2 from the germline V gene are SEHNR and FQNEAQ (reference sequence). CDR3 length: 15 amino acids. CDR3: CASSSSSVGTDTQYF. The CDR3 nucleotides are TGTGCCAGCAGCTCGTCCAGCGTAGGCACAGATACGCAGTATTTT.

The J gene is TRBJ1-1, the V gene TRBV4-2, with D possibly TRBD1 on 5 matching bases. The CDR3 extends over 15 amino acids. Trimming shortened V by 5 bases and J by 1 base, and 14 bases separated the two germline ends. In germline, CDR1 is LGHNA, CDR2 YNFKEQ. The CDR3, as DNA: TGTGCCAGCAGCAGGAAGGATCAGGGGAACACTGAAGCTTTCTTT. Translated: CASSRKDQGNTEAFF.

CDR3 residues: CASSSINTDTQYF. The CDR3 DNA sequence: TGTGCCAGCAGCTCTATTAACACAGATACGCAGTATTTT. The J gene is TRBJ2-3, the V gene TRBV7-2; D remains ambiguous. Trimming removed 4 bases at V and 2 bases at J, with 7 bases between. The germline V gene has CDR1 SGHTA and CDR2 FQGNSA. The CDR3 contains 13 residues.

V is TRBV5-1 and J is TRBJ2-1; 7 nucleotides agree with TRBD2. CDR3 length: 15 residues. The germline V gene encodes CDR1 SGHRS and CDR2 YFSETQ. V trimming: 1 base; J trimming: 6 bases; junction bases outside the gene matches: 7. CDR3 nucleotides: TGCGCCAGCAGCTTGTTTGTAGCGGGCATCAATGAGCAGTTCTTC. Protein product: CASSLFVAGINEQFF. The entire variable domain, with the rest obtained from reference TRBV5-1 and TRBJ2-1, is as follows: KAGVTQTPRYLIKTRGQQVTLSCSPISGHRSVSWYQQTPGQGLQFLFEYFSETQRNKGNFPGRFSGRQFSNSRSEMNVSTLELGDSALYLCASSLFVAGINEQFFGPGTRLTVL.

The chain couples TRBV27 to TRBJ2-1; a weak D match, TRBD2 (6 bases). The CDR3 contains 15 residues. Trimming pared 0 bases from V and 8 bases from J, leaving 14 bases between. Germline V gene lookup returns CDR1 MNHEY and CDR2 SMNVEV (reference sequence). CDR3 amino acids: CASSLSGLSWYEQFF. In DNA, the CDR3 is TGTGCCAGCAGTTTATCTGGACTATCCTGGTATGAGCAGTTCTTC.

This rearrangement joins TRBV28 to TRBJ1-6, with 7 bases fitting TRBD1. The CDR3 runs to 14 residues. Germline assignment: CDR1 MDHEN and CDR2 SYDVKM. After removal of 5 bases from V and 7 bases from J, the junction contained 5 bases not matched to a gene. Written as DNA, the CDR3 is TGTGCCAGCAGTGGCGGGACAGTCAATTCACCCCTCCACTTT. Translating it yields CASSGGTVNSPLHF.

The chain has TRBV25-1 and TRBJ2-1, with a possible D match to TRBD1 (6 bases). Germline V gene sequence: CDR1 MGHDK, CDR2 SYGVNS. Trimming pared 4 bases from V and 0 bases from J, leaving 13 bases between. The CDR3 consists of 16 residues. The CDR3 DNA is TGTGCCAGCAGTGCCTTACAGGGAAGCTCCTACAATGAGCAGTTCTTC. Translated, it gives CASSALQGSSYNEQFF.

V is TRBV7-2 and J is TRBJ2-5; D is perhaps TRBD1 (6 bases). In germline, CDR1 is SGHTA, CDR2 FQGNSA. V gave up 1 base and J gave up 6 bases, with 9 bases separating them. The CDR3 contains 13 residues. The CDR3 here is CASSLGTVQTQYF. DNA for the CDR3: TGTGCCAGCAGCTTAGGGACAGTGCAGACCCAGTACTTC.

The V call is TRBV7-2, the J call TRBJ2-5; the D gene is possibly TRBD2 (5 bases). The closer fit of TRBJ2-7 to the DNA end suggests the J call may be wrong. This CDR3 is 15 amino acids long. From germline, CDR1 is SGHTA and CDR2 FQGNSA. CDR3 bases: TGTGCCAGCAGCTTAGGAGGGATGAGCTCCTACGAGCAGTACTTC. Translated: CASSLGGMSSYEQYF.

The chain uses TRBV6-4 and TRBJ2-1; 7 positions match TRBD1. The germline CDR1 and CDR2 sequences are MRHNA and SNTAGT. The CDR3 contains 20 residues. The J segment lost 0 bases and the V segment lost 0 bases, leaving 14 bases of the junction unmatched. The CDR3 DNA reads TGTGCCAGCAGTGACTCGGCCGGGACAGCCCTTACCAGCTCCTACAATGAGCAGTTCTTC. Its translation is CASSDSAGTALTSSYNEQFF.

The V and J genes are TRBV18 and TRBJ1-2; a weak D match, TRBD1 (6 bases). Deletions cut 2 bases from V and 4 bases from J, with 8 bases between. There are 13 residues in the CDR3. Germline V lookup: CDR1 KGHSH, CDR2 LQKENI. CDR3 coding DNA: TGTGCCAGCTCACCAGTAGGGGGCTATGGCTACACCTTC. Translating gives CASSPVGGYGYTF.

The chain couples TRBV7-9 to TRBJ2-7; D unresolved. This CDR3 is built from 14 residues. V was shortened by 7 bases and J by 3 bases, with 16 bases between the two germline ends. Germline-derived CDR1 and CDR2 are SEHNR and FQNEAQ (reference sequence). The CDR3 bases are TGTGCCAGCACGAGTCTAGATCTAGGCTACGAGCAGTACTTC. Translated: CASTSLDLGYEQYF.

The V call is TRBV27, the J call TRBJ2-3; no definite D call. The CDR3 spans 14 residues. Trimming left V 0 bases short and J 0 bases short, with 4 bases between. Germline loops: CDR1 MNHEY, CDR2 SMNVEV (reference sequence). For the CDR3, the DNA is TGTGCCAGCAGTTTATCCATTAGCACAGATACGCAGTATTTT. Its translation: CASSLSISTDTQYF.

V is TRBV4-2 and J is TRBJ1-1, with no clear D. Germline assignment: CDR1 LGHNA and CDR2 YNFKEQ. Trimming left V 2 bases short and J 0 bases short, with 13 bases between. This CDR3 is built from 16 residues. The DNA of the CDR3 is TGTGCCAGCAGCCAACGATTCGGTATAATGAACACTGAAGCTTTCTTT. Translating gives CASSQRFGIMNTEAFF.

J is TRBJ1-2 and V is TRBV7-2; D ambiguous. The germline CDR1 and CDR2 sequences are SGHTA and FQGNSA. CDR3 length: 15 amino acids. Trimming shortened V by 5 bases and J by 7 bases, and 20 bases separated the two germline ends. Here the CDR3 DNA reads TGTGCCAGCAGCCTACAGACCTCCCCCCTGGCTGGCTACACCTTC. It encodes CASSLQTSPLAGYTF.

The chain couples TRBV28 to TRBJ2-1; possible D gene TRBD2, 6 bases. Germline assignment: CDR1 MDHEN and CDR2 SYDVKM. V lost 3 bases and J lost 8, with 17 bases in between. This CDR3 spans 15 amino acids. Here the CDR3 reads CASSLLATESDEQFF. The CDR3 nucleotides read TGTGCCAGCAGTTTGCTAGCGACTGAGAGCGATGAGCAGTTCTTC.